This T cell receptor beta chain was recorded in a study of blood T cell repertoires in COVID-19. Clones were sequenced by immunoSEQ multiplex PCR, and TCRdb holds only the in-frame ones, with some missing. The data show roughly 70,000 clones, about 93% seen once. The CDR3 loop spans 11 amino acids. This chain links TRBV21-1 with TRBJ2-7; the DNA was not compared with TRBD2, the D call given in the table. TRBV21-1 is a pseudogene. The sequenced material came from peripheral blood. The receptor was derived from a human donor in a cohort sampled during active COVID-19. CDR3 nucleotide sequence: TGTGCCAGCAGCCTATTCGACGAGCAGTACTTC. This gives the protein CASSLFDEQYF.